The rows below give T cell receptor beta chains drawn from one sample of a study of a mutant IDH1 vaccine in newly diagnosed glioma. These TCRs' antigens remain unknown. Here immunoSEQ multiplex PCR was the method, and the copy in TCRdb shows in-frame clones only, minus some. The top ten hold around 1.7% of the sample, which has about 56,000 clones, approximately 87% seen once. The sequencing here drew on PBMCs, taken from a glioma patient whose treatment included an IDH1 peptide vaccine. The receptors come from a man aged 35 to 55 with glioma. The CDR3 runs from the conserved cysteine through the conserved F or W. The D gene is left open where the match is weak. A clone size is listed for some rows: how often the clone was seen (once, few, many), or a class if it is expanded.

cdr3_aa cdr3_nt d_call j_call cdr3_length v_call clone_size
CSAAGGTSGRTYEQYF TGCAGCGCCGCCGGCGGGACTAGCGGGAGAACCTACGAGCAGTACTTC TRBD2 TRBJ2-7 16 TRBV29-1 -
CASSQVWGTGELFF TGTGCCAGCAGCCAAGTCTGGGGGACCGGGGAGCTGTTTTTT - TRBJ2-2 14 TRBV14 -
CASTPTSGSAGANVLTF TGTGCCAGCACCCCGACTAGCGGGAGTGCTGGGGCCAACGTCCTGACTTTC TRBD2 TRBJ2-6 17 TRBV2 -
CASSSEREATYEQYF TGTGCCAGCAGCTCCGAGCGGGAGGCAACCTACGAGCAGTACTTC TRBD2 TRBJ2-7 15 TRBV11-2 -
CASSQETGTNYGYTF TGCGCCAGCAGCCAAGAAACAGGAACTAACTATGGCTACACCTTC - TRBJ1-2 15 TRBV4-1 few
CASRTIRGTDTQYF TGTGCCAGCAGAACCATAAGGGGCACAGATACGCAGTATTTT - TRBJ2-3 14 TRBV6-6 -
CASSSGEYGGANVLTF TGTGCCAGCAGTTCTGGGGAGTATGGTGGGGCCAACGTCCTGACTTTC - TRBJ2-6 16 TRBV27 -
CASSLGAAFGSTIYF TGTGCCAGCAGCTTAGGTGCCGCCTTTGGAAGCACCATATATTTT - TRBJ1-3 15 TRBV7-9 -
CASSLTQETQYF TGTGCCAGCAGCTTGACTCAAGAGACCCAGTACTTC - TRBJ2-5 12 TRBV5-6 -
CASSLAQGTDKPYEQYF TGTGCCAGCAGCTTAGCTCAGGGGACAGACAAGCCCTACGAGCAGTACTTC TRBD1 TRBJ2-7 17 TRBV11-2 few
CASRSPGTHTNYGYTF TGTGCCAGCAGGTCCCCCGGGACACATACTAACTATGGCTACACCTTC - TRBJ1-2 16 TRBV13 -
CASSETLWAGELFF TGTGCCAGCAGTGAAACGTTATGGGCCGGGGAGCTGTTTTTT - TRBJ2-2 14 TRBV6-4 once
CSARGGTQYF TGCAGTGCTAGAGGAGGGACCCAGTACTTC - TRBJ2-5 10 TRBV20-1 -
CASSSLQGLGETQYF TGTGCCAGCAGTTCCCTACAAGGGTTAGGAGAGACCCAGTACTTC - TRBJ2-5 15 TRBV6-5 -
CASSQDREGEQYF TGCGCCAGCAGCCAGGACAGGGAAGGGGAGCAGTACTTC TRBD1 TRBJ2-7 13 TRBV5-1 -
CASSYYRDNGELFF TGTGCCAGCAGTTACTATAGGGATAACGGGGAGCTGTTTTTT - TRBJ2-2 14 TRBV6-5 few
CSVPPSGLSYNEQFF TGCAGCGTTCCACCCAGCGGTCTCTCCTACAATGAGCAGTTCTTC - TRBJ2-1 15 TRBV29-1 -
CSVRGQAGELRAQYF TGCAGCGTAAGAGGACAGGCTGGGGAATTACGAGCGCAGTACTTC TRBD1 TRBJ2-7 15 TRBV29-1 -
CASINKGGTDTQYF TGTGCCAGCATCAACAAGGGGGGCACAGATACGCAGTATTTT - TRBJ2-3 14 TRBV21-1 -
CASSQEGSGSNEQFF TGCGCCAGCAGCCAAGAAGGCAGCGGGAGTAATGAGCAGTTCTTC TRBD2 TRBJ2-1 15 TRBV4-1 -
CASSQRERTDTQYF TGTGCCAGCAGCCAACGGGAGCGCACAGATACGCAGTATTTT - TRBJ2-3 14 TRBV4-2 few
CASSLTGYEQYF TGTGCCAGCAGTTTAACCGGGTACGAGCAGTACTTC - TRBJ2-7 12 TRBV28 -
CASRLVDGGEYEQYF TGCGCCAGCAGACTAGTGGACGGTGGAGAATACGAGCAGTACTTC - TRBJ2-7 15 TRBV4-3 -
CSVEGPRMGELFF TGCAGCGTTGAGGGCCCTAGAATGGGGGAGCTGTTTTTT - TRBJ2-2 13 TRBV29-1 few
CAISRGIIGTQYF TGTGCCATCAGCAGGGGCATAATAGGGACCCAGTACTTC - TRBJ2-5 13 TRBV10-3 -
CASSLVGAGGNTDTQYF TGTGCCAGCAGCTTGGTCGGCGCGGGGGGTAACACAGATACGCAGTATTTT TRBD2 TRBJ2-3 17 TRBV5-6 -
CASSLGRTYEQYF TGTGCCAGCAGCTTGGGCAGGACCTACGAGCAGTACTTC - TRBJ2-7 13 TRBV5-8 -
CASSLGLYGYTF TGTGCCAGCAGCTTAGGCCTCTATGGCTACACCTTC - TRBJ1-2 12 TRBV7-9 -